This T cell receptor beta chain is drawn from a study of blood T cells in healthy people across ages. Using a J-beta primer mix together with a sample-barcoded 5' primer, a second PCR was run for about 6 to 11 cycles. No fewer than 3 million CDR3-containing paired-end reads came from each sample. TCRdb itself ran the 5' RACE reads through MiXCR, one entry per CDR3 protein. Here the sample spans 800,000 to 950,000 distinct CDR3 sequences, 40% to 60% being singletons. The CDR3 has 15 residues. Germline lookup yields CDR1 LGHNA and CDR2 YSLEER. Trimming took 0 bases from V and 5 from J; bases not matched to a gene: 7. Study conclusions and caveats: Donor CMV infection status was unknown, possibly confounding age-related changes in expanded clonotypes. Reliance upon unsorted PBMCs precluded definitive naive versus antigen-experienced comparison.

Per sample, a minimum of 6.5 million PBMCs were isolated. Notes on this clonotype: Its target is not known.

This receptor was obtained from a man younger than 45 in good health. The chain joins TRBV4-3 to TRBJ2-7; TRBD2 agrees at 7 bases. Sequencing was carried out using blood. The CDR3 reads CASSQERDYAHEQYF. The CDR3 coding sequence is TGCGCCAGCAGCCAAGAACGGGACTACGCCCACGAGCAGTACTTC.